This TCR beta chain was identified during a study of CD8+CD57+ T cells in acquired aplastic anemia. The study profiled TCR beta VDJ and CDR3 using genomic DNA as template. In TCRdb, the reads were re-called with MiXCR into one record per CDR3 protein. The sample includes hundreds of thousands of distinct CDR3 sequences, about two thirds seen only once; the top ten take more than 3.5%. The CDR3 sequence is 16 residues long. V lost 5 bases and J lost 6, with 21 bases in between. The germline V gene encodes CDR1 SGHTA and CDR2 FQGTGA. The sample comprised sorted CD4+, CD8+, or CD8+CD57+ T cells (not recorded which) from PBMCs. This receptor was identified in a human donor in good health, serving as a control. The chain recombines TRBV7-3 with TRBJ2-3; TRBD1 might be the D (6 bases). CDR3: CASSRPTGTAADTQYF. The CDR3 DNA follows: TGTGCCAGCAGCAGACCGACAGGTACCGCCGCCGATACGCAGTATTTT.